A selection of T cell receptor beta chains follows, all from one sample in a study of beta chain features in type 1 diabetes. Sequencing used immunoSEQ multiplex PCR; TCRdb keeps in-frame clones, though not all of them. This sample carries 310,000 or so clones, around 9.7% of them seen once, and the ten largest clones take about 1%. The specimen sequenced was central memory CD4+ T cells from blood. The receptors were sampled from a man aged 25-45 years with type 1 diabetes. The CDR3 runs from the conserved cysteine through the conserved F or W. A D gene is named only where the DNA matches it firmly. Clone size is shown for a subset of rows, as once, few, many or a class of expanded clone.

>-|TRBJ2-7|TRBV7-2|few|13
CASSLAPADEQYF
TGTGCCAGCAGCTTAGCGCCTGCGGACGAGCAGTACTTC
>TRBD1|TRBJ1-2|TRBV7-2|-|16
CASSTQIGQGASGYTF
TGTGCCAGCAGCACCCAAATAGGACAGGGGGCTAGTGGCTACACCTTC
>TRBD1|TRBJ1-2|TRBV4-2|-|14
CASSPPGTGVGYTF
TGTGCCAGCAGTCCTCCCGGGACAGGGGTCGGCTACACCTTC
>TRBD1|TRBJ2-2|TRBV6-5|few|15
CASRPQGANTGELFF
TGTGCCAGCAGACCACAGGGGGCAAATACCGGGGAGCTGTTTTTT
>-|TRBJ1-5|TRBV30|-|13
CAWSVNSNQPQHF
TGTGCCTGGAGTGTAAATAGCAATCAGCCCCAGCATTTT
>-|TRBJ1-1|TRBV7-2|few|13
CASSGGLNTEAFF
TGTGCCAGCAGTGGGGGATTGAACACTGAAGCTTTCTTT
>TRBD1|TRBJ1-6|TRBV4-3|few|15
CASSQGRQGTSPLHF
TGCGCCAGCAGCCAAGGGCGACAGGGTACTTCACCCCTCCACTTT
>TRBD2|TRBJ2-3|TRBV7-8|-|16
CASSLGTSGNTDTQYF
TGTGCCAGCAGCTTAGGGACTAGCGGCAACACAGATACGCAGTATTTT
>TRBD2|TRBJ2-3|TRBV7-2|few|16
CASSLALAGGTDTQYF
TGTGCCAGCAGCTTAGCGCTAGCGGGGGGCACAGATACGCAGTATTTT
>-|TRBJ1-2|TRBV2|few|12
CASSGSNYGYTF
TGTGCCAGCAGTGGGTCCAACTATGGCTACACCTTC
>-|TRBJ2-7|TRBV7-2|-|13
CASSLGHYYEQYF
TGTGCCAGCAGCTTAGGCCACTACTACGAGCAGTACTTC
>-|TRBJ2-7|TRBV7-2|few|12
CASSPSLGEQYF
TGTGCCAGCAGCCCTTCTCTTGGGGAGCAGTACTTC
>TRBD2|TRBJ2-5|TRBV11-3|few|15
CASSRTSRYGETQYF
TGTGCCAGCAGCCGGACTAGCCGATACGGGGAGACCCAGTACTTC
>-|TRBJ2-2|TRBV7-2|few|14
CASSLQGQGGELFF
TGTGCCAGCAGCTTACAGGGTCAGGGCGGGGAGCTGTTTTTT
>-|TRBJ2-7|TRBV5-1|-|14
CASHRQEGPYEQYF
TGCGCCAGCCACCGACAGGAGGGTCCCTACGAGCAGTACTTC
>-|TRBJ2-4|TRBV7-9|few|16
CASSSLQGGGKNIQYF
TGTGCCAGCAGCTCGCTACAGGGAGGAGGGAAAAACATTCAGTACTTC
>-|TRBJ1-1|TRBV6-4|-|13
CASSKDPETAAFF
TGTGCCAGCAGTAAGGATCCCGAAACGGCAGCTTTCTTT
>-|TRBJ2-1|TRBV30|-|18
CAWISNDLGRPSYNEQFF
TGTGCCTGGATATCAAATGACCTAGGACGCCCCTCCTACAATGAGCAGTTCTTC
>TRBD1|TRBJ2-5|TRBV29-1|-|11
CSVADRETQYF
TGCAGCGTCGCGGACAGGGAGACCCAGTACTTC
>-|TRBJ1-6|TRBV9|-|15
CASSVEGQGNSPLHF
TGTGCCAGCAGCGTAGAAGGCCAGGGGAACTCACCCCTCCACTTT
>-|TRBJ1-1|TRBV2|few|15
CASSSLPDENTEAFF
TGTGCCAGCAGCTCGCTCCCGGATGAGAACACTGAAGCTTTCTTT
>-|TRBJ1-5|TRBV25-1|few|15
CASSEAVGMGQPQHF
TGTGCCAGCAGTGAAGCCGTCGGGATGGGTCAGCCCCAGCATTTT
>-|TRBJ2-2|TRBV19|few|15
CASSIQGVNTGELFF
TGTGCCAGTAGTATACAGGGAGTGAACACCGGGGAGCTGTTTTTT
>-|TRBJ1-6|TRBV2|few|15
CASSAQSSYNSPLHF
TGTGCCAGCAGTGCACAGAGCTCCTATAATTCACCCCTCCACTTT
>TRBD1|TRBJ2-5|TRBV5-6|few|14
CASSRRDRDGAQYF
TGTGCCAGCAGCCGACGAGACAGGGACGGGGCCCAGTACTTC
>-|TRBJ2-2|TRBV7-9|few|17
CASSRWVGRTNTGELFF
TGTGCCAGCAGTCGGTGGGTAGGCAGGACGAACACCGGGGAGCTGTTTTTT
>TRBD1|TRBJ1-1|TRBV4-1|-|16
CASSHHTGGLGTEAFF
TGCGCCAGCAGCCACCATACAGGGGGCTTAGGGACTGAAGCTTTCTTT
>TRBD2|TRBJ2-3|TRBV11-2|-|12
CASSLSGGTQYF
TGTGCCAGCAGCTTATCGGGGGGTACGCAGTATTTT
>-|TRBJ1-5|TRBV9|-|13
CASSVAGDQPQHF
TGTGCCAGCAGCGTAGCGGGGGATCAGCCCCAGCATTTT
>-|TRBJ2-5|TRBV7-9|-|15
CASSYQGTVGETQYF
TGTGCCAGCAGCTATCAGGGGACCGTAGGAGAGACCCAGTACTTC
>-|TRBJ1-2|TRBV6-5|few|15
CASSYSTRSLRGYTF
TGTGCCAGCAGTTACTCGACACGGTCACTGAGGGGCTACACCTTC
>-|TRBJ2-5|TRBV5-1|few|18
CASSSLGAGLGTQETQYF
TGCGCCAGCAGCTCTCTTGGGGCAGGGTTGGGGACCCAAGAGACCCAGTACTTC
>TRBD2|TRBJ2-1|TRBV18|-|16
CASSLSPGGGRPEQFF
TGTGCCAGCTCACTATCCCCGGGCGGGGGGCGACCTGAGCAGTTCTTC
>-|TRBJ2-3|TRBV21-1|-|17
CASSKAPWGLSTDTQYF
TGTGCCAGCAGCAAAGCCCCATGGGGCCTCAGCACAGATACGCAGTATTTT
>-|TRBJ1-2|TRBV2|-|16
CASSEGPDQSNYGYTF
TGTGCCAGCAGTGAAGGGCCAGACCAGTCTAACTATGGCTACACCTTC
>-|TRBJ2-3|TRBV5-1|few|15
CASSLDLGGTDTQYF
TGCGCCAGCAGCTTGGATCTGGGGGGCACAGATACGCAGTATTTT
>-|TRBJ1-1|TRBV9|-|12
CASSRTNTEAFF
TGTGCCAGCAGCCGGACGAACACTGAAGCTTTCTTT
>TRBD2|TRBJ2-3|TRBV30|-|16
CACGRGAGIGSDTQYF
TGTGCCTGCGGGCGGGGGGCCGGAATTGGATCAGATACGCAGTATTTT
>TRBD1|TRBJ2-7|TRBV28|few|15
CASRVRTGDLYEQYF
TGTGCCAGCAGGGTTAGGACAGGGGATCTCTACGAGCAGTACTTC
>TRBD1|TRBJ2-2|TRBV5-1|-|17
CASSLQFDRGNTGELFF
TGCGCCAGCAGCTTACAATTCGACAGGGGGAACACCGGGGAGCTGTTTTTT
>-|TRBJ2-3|TRBV5-5|many|12
CASSLETDTQYF
TGTGCCAGCAGCTTGGAGACAGATACGCAGTATTTT
>-|TRBJ1-5|TRBV6-1|-|13
CASREGSNQPQHF
TGTGCCAGCAGAGAGGGCTCCAATCAGCCCCAGCATTTT
>TRBD2|TRBJ2-3|TRBV13|-|15
CASSDRDYSTDTQYF
TGTGCCAGCAGCGATCGGGACTATAGCACAGATACGCAGTATTTT
>-|TRBJ2-5|TRBV5-8|few|16
CASRPKDRRLWETQYF
TGTGCCAGCAGACCTAAGGACAGACGCTTGTGGGAGACCCAGTACTTC
>TRBD1|TRBJ2-3|TRBV12-5|few|14
CASGVQGASDTQYF
TGTGCTAGTGGTGTACAGGGGGCGAGTGATACGCAGTATTTT
>-|TRBJ1-1|TRBV5-1|-|15
CASSSSAGVLTEAFF
TGCGCCAGCAGCTCTAGCGCAGGAGTCCTCACTGAAGCTTTCTTT
>-|TRBJ1-1|TRBV13|-|15
CASITRPSMNTEAFF
TGTGCCAGCATTACACGCCCTTCAATGAACACTGAAGCTTTCTTT
>-|TRBJ1-6|TRBV7-9|few|16
CASSLGAGQGGSPLHF
TGTGCCAGCAGCTTAGGTGCGGGCCAGGGCGGCTCACCCCTCCACTTT
>-|TRBJ2-3|TRBV7-2|-|14
CASSLDSSQGTQYF
TGTGCCAGCAGCTTGGACAGCTCGCAAGGTACGCAGTATTTT
>TRBD1|TRBJ2-3|TRBV29-1|few|16
CSAPEEDRASTDTQYF
TGCAGCGCACCGGAAGAGGACAGGGCCAGCACAGATACGCAGTATTTT
>-|TRBJ2-3|TRBV6-6|few|15
CASSYFGVQGDTQYF
TGTGCCAGCAGTTATTTTGGTGTTCAAGGAGATACGCAGTATTTT
>-|TRBJ1-3|TRBV30|-|16
CAWGIAGATSGNTIYF
TGTGCCTGGGGCATAGCGGGGGCGACCTCTGGAAACACCATATATTTT
>TRBD2|TRBJ2-1|TRBV16|many|13
CASSQGTNNEQFF
TGTGCCAGCAGCCAAGGGACTAACAATGAGCAGTTCTTC
>-|TRBJ1-2|TRBV7-2|many|13
CASSLSVFYGYTF
TGTGCCAGCAGCTTATCGGTTTTCTATGGCTACACCTTC
>-|TRBJ1-1|TRBV18|many|14
CASSATGKNTEAFF
TGTGCCAGCTCAGCTACAGGGAAGAACACTGAAGCTTTCTTT